The 13 T cell receptor beta chains in this list originate from one sample, sequenced in a study of blood T cell repertoires in COVID-19 (dated by TCRdb to 2020 to 2022). Library construction relied on the immunoSEQ multiplex PCR assay. Held by TCRdb, this immuneACCESS table contains in-frame sequences only and omits some clones. Under half of the omission traces to an unresolved V gene where checked; the cause of the rest is unknown. The sample table contains some 130,000 clones; only one count was recorded for approximately 80% of them. Roughly 15% of the sample is held by the ten biggest clonotypes. The sequenced sample was peripheral blood. Every receptor here comes from a woman between 45 and 65 years old with acute or convalescent COVID-19.

V usage is TRBV6-5 and J usage is TRBJ1-2; 7 positions match TRBD1. J lost 7 bases, V lost 0 bases, and 8 bases had no gene match. This CDR3 comprises 15 residues. The germline V gene has CDR1 MNHEY and CDR2 SVGAGI. CDR3 nucleotide sequence: TGTGCCAGCAGTTACTCCGACAGGGCTCAACTTGGCTACACCTTC. It yields the protein CASSYSDRAQLGYTF.

The chain uses TRBV24-1 and TRBJ2-3, with 13 positions matching TRBD2. Germline V lookup: CDR1 KGHDR, CDR2 SFDVKD. This CDR3 region has 16 residues. Unmatched junction bases numbered 1, after V lost 1 base and J lost 4 bases. The DNA for the CDR3 is TGTGCCACCAGTGATTTAACTAGCGGGGGGGCAGATACGCAGTATTTT. This translates into CATSDLTSGGADTQYF.

CDR3 nucleotides: TGCGCCAGCAGCCAAGCTTACAGGGAAGGCACTGAAGCTTTCTTT. Amino acid sequence: CASSQAYREGTEAFF. V gene TRBV4-1 combines with J gene TRBJ1-1; tentatively, D is TRBD1 (6 bases). V was cut by 1 base and J by 4 bases, with 13 bases left in between. The CDR3 sequence is 15 residues long. Germline CDR1 and CDR2: MGHRA and YSYEKL.

Concerning this clone: The sample contains more than one DNA sequence encoding this CDR3. This sequence joins TRBV27 and TRBJ1-5; no definite D call. The CDR3 is made up of 13 amino acids. Germline CDR1 reads MNHEY; CDR2 reads SMNVEV (reference sequence). With 2 bases removed from V and 7 bases from J, the gap between germline ends came to 9 bases. The CDR3 sequence: CASSLKPGQPQHF. As DNA, the CDR3 is TGTGCCAGCAGTTTAAAGCCGGGGCAGCCCCAGCATTTT.

The V call is TRBV18, the J call TRBJ1-4; no reliable D call. The CDR3 totals 15 residues. Germline V lookup: CDR1 KGHSH, CDR2 LQKENI. Deletions cut 6 bases from V and 0 bases from J, with 11 bases between. CDR3 sequence: CASSPPGATNEKLFF. In DNA, the CDR3 is TGTGCCAGCTCGCCCCCGGGTGCAACTAATGAAAAACTGTTTTTT.

This clone has a handful of counts. J is TRBJ2-2 and V is TRBV9; TRBD2 is a possible D gene (7 bases). V lost 1 base and J lost 4, with 14 bases in between. Germline lookup yields CDR1 SGDLS and CDR2 YYNGEE. CDR3 length: 16 residues. This CDR3 is CASSVPAGAGTGELFF. In nucleotides, the CDR3 is TGTGCCAGCAGCGTACCGGCGGGGGCTGGCACCGGGGAGCTGTTTTTT.

The J gene is TRBJ1-2, the V gene TRBV3-1 (or the pseudogene TRBV3-2); TRBD1 is a possible D gene (5 bases). V gave up 3 bases and J gave up 6 bases, with 14 bases separating them. There are 14 residues in the CDR3. Germline V gene sequence: CDR1 LGHDT, CDR2 YNNKEL (reference sequence). The CDR3 spells CASSQVSRVNGYTF. The CDR3 DNA is TGTGCCAGCAGCCAGGTTTCCAGGGTAAATGGCTACACCTTC.

This chain joins TRBV18 and TRBJ1-3, with unresolved D. The germline V and J ends were trimmed by 2 bases and 1 base, with 9 bases remaining between them. The CDR3 totals 15 residues. Germline lookup yields CDR1 KGHSH and CDR2 LQKENI. The CDR3 nucleotides are TGTGCCAGCTCACCAATTGGACTTTCTGGAAACACCATATATTTT. Translated: CASSPIGLSGNTIYF.

The chain carries TRBV18 and TRBJ2-3; 15 bases agree with TRBD2. Germline-derived CDR1 and CDR2 are KGHSH and LQKENI. Unmatched junction bases numbered 12, after V lost 3 bases and J lost 2 bases. The CDR3 contains 20 residues. CDR3 residues: CASSPKGLAGGRSLTDTQYF. In nucleotides, the CDR3 is TGTGCCAGCTCACCCAAAGGACTAGCGGGGGGGCGGTCCCTCACAGATACGCAGTATTTT.

The chain recombines TRBV29-1 with TRBJ2-3; weak D call: TRBD1 (6 bases). The CDR3 is made up of 13 amino acids. Germline V gene lookup returns CDR1 SQVTM and CDR2 ANQGSEA. V lost 7 bases and J lost 0, with 11 bases in between. The CDR3, as DNA: TGCAGCGGGATAGGGGGAAGCACAGATACGCAGTATTTT. It is translated as CSGIGGSTDTQYF.

This chain joins TRBV19 and TRBJ1-5; no definite D call. Trimming removed 0 bases at V and 0 bases at J, with 6 bases between. The CDR3 contains 15 residues. The germline V gene encodes CDR1 LNHDA and CDR2 SQIVND (reference sequence). The CDR3, as DNA: TGTGCCAGTAGTATAGATACAGTTAGCAATCAGCCCCAGCATTTT. Its protein product is CASSIDTVSNQPQHF. The full variable domain, its missing parts supplied by reference TRBV19 and TRBJ1-5, is DGGITQSPKYLFRKEGQNVTLSCEQNLNHDAMYWYRQDPGQGLRLIYYSQIVNDFQKGDIAEGYSVSREKKESFPLTVTSAQKNPTAFYLCASSIDTVSNQPQHFGDGTRLSIL.

V gene TRBV6-6 combines with J gene TRBJ2-7; 7 bases fit TRBD2. V lost 0 bases and J lost 2; bases outside the gene matches: 4. This CDR3 is 15 amino acids long. The germline gives CDR1 MNHNY, CDR2 SVGAGI (reference sequence). CDR3: CASSYSSAGAYEQYF. The DNA of the CDR3 is TGTGCCAGCAGTTACTCGTCGGCGGGGGCCTACGAGCAGTACTTC.

The chain is built from TRBV19 and TRBJ2-3; 13 positions agree with TRBD2. The CDR3 totals 16 residues. V trimming: 4 bases; J trimming: 4 bases; junction bases outside the gene matches: 5. Germline CDR1 reads LNHDA; CDR2 reads SQIVND (reference sequence). The CDR3 loop is CASSTGTSGAADTQYF. The CDR3 DNA reads TGTGCCAGTAGTACCGGGACTAGCGGGGCGGCAGATACGCAGTATTTT.